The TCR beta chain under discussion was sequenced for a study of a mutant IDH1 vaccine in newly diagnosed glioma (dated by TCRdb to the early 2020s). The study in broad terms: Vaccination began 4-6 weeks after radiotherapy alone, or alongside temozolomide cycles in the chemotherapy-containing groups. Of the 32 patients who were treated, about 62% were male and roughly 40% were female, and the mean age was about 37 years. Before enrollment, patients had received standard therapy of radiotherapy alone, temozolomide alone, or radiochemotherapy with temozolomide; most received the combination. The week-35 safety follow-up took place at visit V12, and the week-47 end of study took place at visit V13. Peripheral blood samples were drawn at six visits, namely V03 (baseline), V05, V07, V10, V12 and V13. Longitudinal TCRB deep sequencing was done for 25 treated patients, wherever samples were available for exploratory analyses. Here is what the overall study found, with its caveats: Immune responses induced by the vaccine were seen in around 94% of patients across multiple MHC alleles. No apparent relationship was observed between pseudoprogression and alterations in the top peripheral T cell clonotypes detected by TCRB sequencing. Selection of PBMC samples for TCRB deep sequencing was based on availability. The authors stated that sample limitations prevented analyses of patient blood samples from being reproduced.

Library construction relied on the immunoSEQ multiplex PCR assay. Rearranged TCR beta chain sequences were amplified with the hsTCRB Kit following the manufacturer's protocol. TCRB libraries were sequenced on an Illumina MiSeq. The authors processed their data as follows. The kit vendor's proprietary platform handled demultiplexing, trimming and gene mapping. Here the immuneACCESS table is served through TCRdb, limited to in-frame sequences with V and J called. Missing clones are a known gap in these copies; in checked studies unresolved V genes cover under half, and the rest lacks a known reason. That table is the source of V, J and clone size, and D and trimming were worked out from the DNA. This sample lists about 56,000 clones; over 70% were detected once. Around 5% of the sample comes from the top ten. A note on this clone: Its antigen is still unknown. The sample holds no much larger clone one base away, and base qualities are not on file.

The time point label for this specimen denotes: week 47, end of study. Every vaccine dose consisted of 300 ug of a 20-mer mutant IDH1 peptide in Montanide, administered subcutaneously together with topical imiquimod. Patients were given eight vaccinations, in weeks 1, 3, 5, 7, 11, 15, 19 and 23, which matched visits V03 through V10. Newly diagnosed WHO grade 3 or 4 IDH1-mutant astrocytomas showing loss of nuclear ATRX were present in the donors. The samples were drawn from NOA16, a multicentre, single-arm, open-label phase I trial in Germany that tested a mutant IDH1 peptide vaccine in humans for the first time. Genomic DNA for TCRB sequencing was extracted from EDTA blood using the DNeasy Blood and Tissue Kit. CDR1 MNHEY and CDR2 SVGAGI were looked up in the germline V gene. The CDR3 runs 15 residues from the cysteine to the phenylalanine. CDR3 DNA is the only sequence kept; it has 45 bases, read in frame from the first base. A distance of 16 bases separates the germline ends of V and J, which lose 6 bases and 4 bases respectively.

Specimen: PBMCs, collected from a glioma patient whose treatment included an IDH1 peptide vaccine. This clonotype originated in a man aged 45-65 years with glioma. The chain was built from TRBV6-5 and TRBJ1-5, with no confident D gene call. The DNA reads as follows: TGTGCCAGCAGCCTTCTCTCAGGCAGGAATCAGCCCCAGCATTTT. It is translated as CASSLLSGRNQPQHF.